This T cell receptor (beta chain) is from a study of cytomegalovirus exposure and HLA in healthy donors. Findings and limits, study-wide: Previous analysis showed most TCR beta V segments were productive about 90% or about 30% of the time. The majority of TCR sequences were rare, yet some public TCRs appeared in many donors. Rates of TCR association differed by HLA locus in a later analysis, with DRB1 highest and HLA-C lowest. Common viral pathogens were later found to be apparently linked to several of the most significant clusters.

A remark on this clone: Antigen specificity is unknown. An end of the junction does not agree with germline; a read error may underlie this.

This CDR3 spans 15 amino acids. Germline-derived CDR1 and CDR2 are SEHNR and FQNEAQ (reference sequence). Primers for the PCR totalled 60 Vbeta and 13 Jbeta. The method was immunoSEQ multiplex PCR; TCRdb's version includes in-frame clones alone and lacks a portion of them. This sample has around 94,000 clones, with over 60% found just once. V is TRBV7-9 and J is TRBJ2-7; possibly TRBD1 for D (5 bases). The sample consisted of PBMCs. The clonotype comes from a young man in good health and CMV-seronegative. CDR3 loop: CSSSPRGNAAHEQYF. CDR3 nucleotides: TGTTCCAGCAGCCCAAGGGGAAACGCGGCCCACGAGCAGTACTTC.